Below are 28 T cell receptor beta chains sequenced from a single sample in a study of blood T cell repertoires in COVID-19. Assay used: immunoSEQ multiplex PCR; TCRdb lists only in-frame clones, some missing. In the table there are under 250,000 clones, roughly 86% of which are singletons. The specimen sequenced was peripheral blood. All receptors derive from a woman aged 40 to 49 with acute or convalescent COVID-19.

The chain is built from TRBV9 and TRBJ2-1; 7 bases are a match to TRBD2. Trimming cost V 4 bases and J 5 bases; bases outside gene matches: 15. The germline gives CDR1 SGDLS, CDR2 YYNGEE. The CDR3 length is 17 residues. The CDR3 bases are TGTGCCAGCAGCTTACGGTGGCGGGAGACCTCTCACAATGAGCAGTTCTTC. Translated: CASSLRWRETSHNEQFF. The entire variable domain, with the rest obtained from reference TRBV9 and TRBJ2-1, is as follows: DSGVTQTPKHLITATGQRVTLRCSPRSGDLSVYWYQQSLDQGLQFLIQYYNGEERAKGNILERFSAQQFPDLHSELNLSSLELGDSALYFCASSLRWRETSHNEQFFGPGTRLTVL.

The chain combines TRBV6-5 with TRBJ2-7; TRBD2 is a possible D gene (6 bases). Germline-derived CDR1 and CDR2 are MNHEY and SVGAGI. The CDR3 extends over 15 amino acids. Trimming took off 2 bases at V and 7 bases at J, with 18 bases between the two ends. The CDR3 nucleotides are TGTGCCAGCAGTTACACGAGGGAAATTGGGGGGGAGCAGTACTTC. Its protein product is CASSYTREIGGEQYF.

This clone was counted a single time. The chain combines TRBV19 with TRBJ1-1; maybe TRBD1 (5 bases). This CDR3 is built from 15 residues. Germline loops: CDR1 LNHDA, CDR2 SQIVND (reference sequence). Deletions cut 1 base from V and 3 bases from J, with 12 bases between. The CDR3 loop reads CASSIGRVMDTEAFF. As DNA, the CDR3 is TGTGCCAGTAGTATAGGCAGGGTTATGGACACTGAAGCTTTCTTT.

The chain uses TRBV3-1 (or the pseudogene TRBV3-2) and TRBJ2-7; D is perhaps TRBD2 (5 bases). The CDR3 contains 14 residues. Germline V gene data show CDR1 as LGHDT and CDR2 as YNNKEL (reference sequence). Trimming pared 4 bases from V and 3 bases from J, leaving 13 bases between. CDR3 DNA sequence: TGTGCCAGCAGCCCCTTTACCGGGAACTACGAGCAGTACTTC. It encodes CASSPFTGNYEQYF.

The V gene is TRBV2, the J gene TRBJ2-7, with 7 bases matching TRBD1. The length of the CDR3 is 14 residues. The V segment lost 4 bases and the J segment 3 bases; nucleotides outside the gene matches: 6. Germline V gives CDR1 SNHLY, CDR2 FYNNEI. The CDR3 region has the DNA TGTGCCAGCAGTGGACAGGGAGTTATCTACGAGCAGTACTTC. Protein: CASSGQGVIYEQYF.

The chain carries TRBV25-1 and TRBJ1-1; TRBD1 matches at 10 bases. The CDR3 is 15 residues long. CDR1 is MGHDK and CDR2 is SYGVNS in the germline V gene. With 3 bases clipped from V and 11 bases from J, the junction kept 12 bases outside the gene matches. The CDR3 DNA reads TGTGCCAGCAGTGAGCTACAGGACAGGGGGACGGGCGCTTTCTTT. Its translation: CASSELQDRGTGAFF.

The rearrangement links TRBV5-4 to TRBJ1-4; D is possibly TRBD1 (5 bases). In germline, CDR1 is SGHNT, CDR2 YYREEE (reference sequence). The CDR3 consists of 16 residues. V lost 3 bases and J 8 bases, leaving 20 bases between the germline ends. The CDR3 DNA reads TGTGCCAGCAGCTACGACGTGGGGGGTGAACGGGAAAAACTGTTTTTT. Translation: CASSYDVGGEREKLFF.

This chain joins TRBV5-5 and TRBJ1-5; 10 bases line up with TRBD1. Germline-derived CDR1 and CDR2 are SGHKS and YYEKEE (reference sequence). The CDR3 totals 15 residues. V lost 0 bases, J lost 7 bases, and 4 bases stayed unmatched. The CDR3 DNA reads as TGTGCCAGCAGCTTGGCCGGGGACAGGGGACAGCCCCAGCATTTT. It specifies CASSLAGDRGQPQHF.

The V gene is TRBV6-5, the J gene TRBJ1-2; D perhaps matches TRBD1 (5 bases). The CDR3 has 15 amino acids. V was shortened by 5 bases and J by 3 bases, with 16 bases between the two germline ends. In germline, CDR1 is MNHEY, CDR2 SVGAGI. The CDR3 is CASSLGAGGDYGYTF. Here the CDR3 DNA reads TGTGCCAGCAGTCTGGGAGCCGGGGGGGACTATGGCTACACCTTC.

V is TRBV25-1 and J is TRBJ2-1, with D tentatively TRBD2 (5 bases). Germline V gene sequence: CDR1 MGHDK, CDR2 SYGVNS. CDR3 size: 13 residues. V was cut by 1 base and J by 8 bases, with 9 bases left in between. The CDR3 sequence: CASSEWMDYEQFF. In DNA, the CDR3 is TGTGCCAGCAGTGAATGGATGGACTATGAGCAGTTCTTC.

The V gene is TRBV19, the J gene TRBJ1-1; a possible D gene is TRBD1 (6 bases). Trimming left V 3 bases short and J 6 bases short, with 14 bases between. The germline CDR1 and CDR2 sequences are LNHDA and SQIVND (reference sequence). The CDR3 length is 14 residues. The CDR3 loop reads CASSIVVTGPEAFF. The DNA for the CDR3 is TGTGCCAGTAGTATTGTCGTGACAGGCCCTGAAGCTTTCTTT.

This clone was picked up one time. This chain uses TRBV6-2 or TRBV6-3 with TRBJ1-1; the D gene is possibly TRBD1 (5 bases). The CDR3 has 12 residues. Germline lookup yields CDR1 MNHEY and CDR2 SVGEGT. The V and J ends lost 2 bases and 10 bases respectively, with 11 bases between them. DNA of the CDR3: TGTGCCAGCAGTTACCGAGGACATATAGCTTTCTTT. It codes for CASSYRGHIAFF.

V gene TRBV19 combines with J gene TRBJ1-1, with D possibly being TRBD1 (6 bases). The CDR3 consists of 16 residues. Trimming took off 3 bases at V and 1 base at J, with 15 bases between the two ends. Per germline, CDR1 LNHDA and CDR2 SQIVND (reference sequence). The CDR3 DNA sequence: TGTGCCAGTAGTATCGGAACAGGGTATGAGAACACTGAAGCTTTCTTT. Amino acid sequence: CASSIGTGYENTEAFF.

This clone was observed a handful of times. The J gene is TRBJ1-1, the V gene TRBV11-2; D not certain. V shed 1 base and J shed 3 bases, with 3 bases lying between them. In germline, CDR1 is SGHAT, CDR2 FQNNGV. The CDR3 is 12 residues long. The CDR3 DNA follows: TGTGCCAGCAGCTTAGCGTACACTGAAGCTTTCTTT. Translated, it gives CASSLAYTEAFF.

This clone was counted a single time. The chain carries TRBV6-4 and TRBJ2-3; 10 bases align to TRBD2. Germline values: CDR1 MRHNA, CDR2 SNTAGT. The CDR3 is made up of 14 amino acids. V dropped 5 bases and J dropped 7; count of bases not matched to a gene: 6. This chain's CDR3 is CASSLAGGVNTQYF. Written as DNA, the CDR3 is TGTGCCAGCAGTTTAGCGGGAGGAGTAAATACGCAGTATTTT.

The chain recombines TRBV4-2 with TRBJ2-1; 7 bases are a match to TRBD2. The germline gives CDR1 LGHNA, CDR2 YNFKEQ. CDR3 length: 16 residues. The J segment lost 9 bases and the V segment lost 4 bases, leaving 15 bases of the junction unmatched. CDR3 residues: CASSPPGGAGEIEQFF. DNA for the CDR3: TGTGCCAGCAGCCCGCCTGGAGGGGCGGGAGAGATTGAGCAGTTCTTC.

The chain carries TRBV10-1 and TRBJ2-3; 8 bases line up with TRBD1. The CDR3 is made up of 16 amino acids. CDR1 is WNHNN and CDR2 is SYGVQD in the germline V gene (reference sequence). V lost 3 bases, J lost 7 bases, and 12 bases stayed unmatched. CDR3 in amino acids: CASSEPGVQGANTQYF. In DNA form, the CDR3 reads TGCGCCAGCAGTGAACCAGGAGTCCAGGGGGCAAATACGCAGTATTTT.

For this clone: The junction differs from germline at one of its ends, possibly a read error. The genes are TRBV10-3 and TRBJ1-2, with D perhaps matching TRBD1 (6 bases). The CDR3 contains 15 residues. The germline V gene has CDR1 ENHRY and CDR2 SYGVKD. CDR3 in amino acids: CVISKQGSPGYGYTF. The CDR3 nucleotides read TGTGTCATCAGTAAACAGGGCTCCCCCGGCTATGGCTACACCTTC.

The V call is TRBV5-8, the J call TRBJ2-2; the match to TRBD2 covers 10 bases. Germline values: CDR1 SGHTS, CDR2 YDEGEE. This CDR3 contains 17 residues. Germline trimming cut 3 bases from V and 4 bases from J; bases unmatched to any gene: 9. In DNA form, the CDR3 reads TGTGCCAGCAGCTCCTTAGCGGGAGGCCTGCTCACCGGGGAGCTGTTTTTT. It encodes CASSSLAGGLLTGELFF.

The chain links TRBV5-4 to TRBJ2-3; possible D gene TRBD2, 7 bases. The CDR3 covers 15 residues. Trimming took off 5 bases at V and 0 bases at J, with 13 bases between the two ends. The germline V gene has CDR1 SGHNT and CDR2 YYREEE (reference sequence). The CDR3 nucleotides are TGTGCCAGCAGACGCGGGGGCCGCAGCACAGATACGCAGTATTTT. Its translation: CASRRGGRSTDTQYF.

The rearrangement uses TRBV4-3 and TRBJ2-7; 8 bases line up with TRBD2. V lost 5 bases and J lost 2; bases outside the gene matches: 8. CDR1 is LGHNA, CDR2 YSLEER, per germline. The CDR3 is 15 amino acids. The CDR3 protein is CASSTLAGPAYEQYF. The CDR3 nucleotides read TGCGCCAGCAGCACCCTAGCGGGTCCCGCCTACGAGCAGTACTTC.

The chain joins TRBV7-2 to TRBJ1-1; 8 nucleotides match TRBD1. Germline-derived CDR1 and CDR2 are SGHTA and FQGNSA. CDR3 length equals 14 residues. With V trimmed by 5 bases and J by 7 bases, 9 bases remained unmatched. The CDR3 loop is CASSDPDRGGEAFF. CDR3 DNA: TGTGCCAGCAGCGACCCAGACAGGGGAGGTGAAGCTTTCTTT.

The V gene is TRBV5-6, the J gene TRBJ2-7; possibly TRBD1 for D (6 bases). The V end was cut by 0 bases, the J end by 2 bases, with 12 bases between. The length of the CDR3 is 15 residues. Germline V gene lookup returns CDR1 SGHDT and CDR2 YYEEEE. CDR3: CASSLGPTGTYEQYF. The CDR3 region has the DNA TGTGCCAGCAGCTTGGGACCTACAGGGACCTACGAGCAGTACTTC.

This clone was seen only once. CDR3 sequence (DNA): TGTGCCAGTAGTATCAGGGCCGAGCGCGATGAGCAGTTCTTC. As protein: CASSIRAERDEQFF. J is TRBJ2-1 and V is TRBV19, with D maybe TRBD1 (5 bases). Germline-derived CDR1 and CDR2 are LNHDA and SQIVND (reference sequence). Trimming took 3 bases from V and 8 from J, leaving 14 bases between them. CDR3 size: 14 residues.

The chain carries TRBV18 and TRBJ2-5; no clear D. This CDR3 contains 13 residues. Trimming took off 3 bases at V and 5 bases at J, with 10 bases between the two ends. From germline, CDR1 is KGHSH and CDR2 LQKENI. The CDR3 nucleotides read TGTGCCAGCTCACCCCTGCCGCGGGAGACCCAGTACTTC. Translating it yields CASSPLPRETQYF.

The J gene is TRBJ2-7, the V gene TRBV5-4; TRBD1 aligns across 9 bases. Germline loops: CDR1 SGHNT, CDR2 YYREEE (reference sequence). This CDR3 has 14 residues. J was trimmed by 2 bases and V by 4 bases; bases with no gene match: 4. This chain's CDR3 is CASSAQGATYEQYF. DNA of the CDR3: TGTGCCAGCAGCGCACAGGGGGCCACCTACGAGCAGTACTTC.

This rearrangement joins TRBV24-1 to TRBJ1-2; 9 bases are shared with TRBD1. V shed 4 bases, J shed 8 bases, and the junction held 7 bases outside the gene matches. CDR3 length equals 14 residues. Germline values: CDR1 KGHDR, CDR2 SFDVKD. The DNA for the CDR3 is TGTGCCACCAGTGACTACAGGGGGCTGAGGGGCTACACCTTC. Encoded protein: CATSDYRGLRGYTF.

V is TRBV18 and J is TRBJ1-2; no clear D. The CDR3 sequence is 15 residues long. V was cut by 3 bases and J by 1 base, with 12 bases left in between. Germline V CDR1 and CDR2: KGHSH, LQKENI. This CDR3 reads CASSPSSGINYGYTF. The DNA of the CDR3 is TGTGCCAGCTCACCTTCGAGCGGCATTAACTATGGCTACACCTTC.